A selection of T cell receptor beta chains follows, all from one sample in a study of blood T cell repertoires in COVID-19. TCRdb's copy holds only in-frame clones and misses some; the assay was immunoSEQ multiplex PCR. Among fewer than 25,000 clones listed, approximately 86% were seen once. The sequencing input was peripheral blood. The receptors originated from a human donor with acute or convalescent COVID-19. The donor label of this sample is uncertain. Both conserved end residues are part of each CDR3. Each record gives: D gene, V gene, J gene, clone size, CDR3 DNA, CDR3 protein. D genes are given only for firm matches. Rows may omit the clone size; those that give it use once, few, many or a size class.

d_gene: -
v_gene: TRBV3-1/TRBV3-2
j_gene: TRBJ2-7
abundance: -
CDR3nt: TGTGCCAGCAGCCAAGACTCCCGGGACGAGCAGTACTTC
CDR3aa: CASSQDSRDEQYF

d_gene: -
v_gene: TRBV2
j_gene: TRBJ2-5
abundance: -
CDR3nt: TGTGCCAGCAGTGAGACGTGGGGCAGGGAGGTCTCCCAGTACTTC
CDR3aa: CASSETWGREVSQYF

d_gene: TRBD2
v_gene: TRBV5-1
j_gene: TRBJ2-7
abundance: few
CDR3nt: TGCGCCAGCAGCTACAGGACTAGCGGTCCCGAGCCCTACGAGCAGTACTTC
CDR3aa: CASSYRTSGPEPYEQYF

d_gene: -
v_gene: TRBV9
j_gene: TRBJ2-3
abundance: -
CDR3nt: TGTGCCAGCAGCGTATTAGGGACTGGCGGTTTAGATACGCAGTATTTT
CDR3aa: CASSVLGTGGLDTQYF

d_gene: TRBD2
v_gene: TRBV9
j_gene: TRBJ2-7
abundance: -
CDR3nt: TGTGCCAGCAGCGTAGGGACTAGCTTAGACGAGCAGTACTTC
CDR3aa: CASSVGTSLDEQYF

d_gene: -
v_gene: TRBV5-1
j_gene: TRBJ2-2
abundance: -
CDR3nt: TGCGCCAGCAGTCCCAATATACAGGGAAACACCGGGGAGCTGTTTTTT
CDR3aa: CASSPNIQGNTGELFF

d_gene: TRBD2
v_gene: TRBV9
j_gene: TRBJ2-1
abundance: -
CDR3nt: TGTGCCAGCAGCGTAGGGGGCCCACTAGCGGTAGGAGACAATGAGCAGTTCTTC
CDR3aa: CASSVGGPLAVGDNEQFF

d_gene: -
v_gene: TRBV27
j_gene: TRBJ2-1
abundance: -
CDR3nt: TGTGCCAGCAGTTCAGCATGGGGCAGCTATAATGAGCAGTTCTTC
CDR3aa: CASSSAWGSYNEQFF

d_gene: -
v_gene: TRBV25-1
j_gene: TRBJ2-1
abundance: -
CDR3nt: TGTGCCAGCAGTGAATCTGGGCTCCGCGATTGGGATGAGCAGTTCTTC
CDR3aa: CASSESGLRDWDEQFF

d_gene: -
v_gene: TRBV28
j_gene: TRBJ1-2
abundance: -
CDR3nt: TGTGCCAGCAGCCAGGGTAGGGTCACTAACTATGGCTACACCTTC
CDR3aa: CASSQGRVTNYGYTF

d_gene: -
v_gene: TRBV3-1/TRBV3-2
j_gene: TRBJ2-2
abundance: -
CDR3nt: TGTGCCAGCAGCCTAAGGAGAGCGTACCCCGGGGAGCTGTTTTTT
CDR3aa: CASSLRRAYPGELFF

d_gene: -
v_gene: TRBV27
j_gene: TRBJ2-7
abundance: few
CDR3nt: TGTGCCAGCAGCACCCGGGACAACACAGTCAAGCAGTACTTC
CDR3aa: CASSTRDNTVKQYF

d_gene: TRBD2
v_gene: TRBV7-7
j_gene: TRBJ2-3
abundance: -
CDR3nt: TGTGCCAGCAGCTCGGGACTAGCTTTCACAGATACGCAGTATTTT
CDR3aa: CASSSGLAFTDTQYF

d_gene: TRBD1
v_gene: TRBV6-1
j_gene: TRBJ2-1
abundance: -
CDR3nt: TGTGCCAGCGGTGGGAGGCAGGGGGCGTCGCGATTAAACAATGAGCAGTTCTTC
CDR3aa: CASGGRQGASRLNNEQFF

d_gene: -
v_gene: TRBV5-4
j_gene: TRBJ2-5
abundance: -
CDR3nt: TGTGCCAGCAGCTTGGCCGGCGGGGTTCAAGAGACCCAGTACTTC
CDR3aa: CASSLAGGVQETQYF

d_gene: -
v_gene: TRBV19
j_gene: TRBJ2-1
abundance: -
CDR3nt: TGTGCCAGTAGTATGGTAGCGATCTCCTACAATGAGCAGTTCTTC
CDR3aa: CASSMVAISYNEQFF

d_gene: -
v_gene: TRBV5-4
j_gene: TRBJ2-3
abundance: -
CDR3nt: TGTGCCAGCAGCTTGGGTCAGGTAACAGGGGATACGCAGTATTTT
CDR3aa: CASSLGQVTGDTQYF

d_gene: -
v_gene: TRBV2
j_gene: TRBJ2-2
abundance: -
CDR3nt: TGTGCCAGCAGTCTGGCAGGATGGAACACCGGGGAGCTGTTTTTT
CDR3aa: CASSLAGWNTGELFF

d_gene: TRBD2
v_gene: TRBV10-2
j_gene: TRBJ2-1
abundance: -
CDR3nt: TGCGCCAGCAGTGGGACCGGGACTAGCGGGAGGCTGTCTGGGTACAATGAGCAGTTCTTC
CDR3aa: CASSGTGTSGRLSGYNEQFF

d_gene: -
v_gene: TRBV6-2/TRBV6-3
j_gene: TRBJ2-7
abundance: -
CDR3nt: TGTGCCAGCAGTTACTCAACAGGCTACGAGCAGTACTTC
CDR3aa: CASSYSTGYEQYF

d_gene: -
v_gene: TRBV27
j_gene: TRBJ1-6
abundance: -
CDR3nt: TGTGCCAACCCCCTGCGGATGCGCTTAGACGATTCACCCCTCCACTTT
CDR3aa: CANPLRMRLDDSPLHF

d_gene: TRBD2
v_gene: TRBV19
j_gene: TRBJ2-1
abundance: -
CDR3nt: TGTGCCAGTAGTATGGGAGGGGTCCTAGCGGGAGACTACAATGAGCAGTTCTTC
CDR3aa: CASSMGGVLAGDYNEQFF

d_gene: TRBD2
v_gene: TRBV7-9
j_gene: TRBJ2-7
abundance: -
CDR3nt: TGTGCCAGCCAATTCTCAGGGCCCACTAGCGGCTCCTACGAGCAGTACTTC
CDR3aa: CASQFSGPTSGSYEQYF

d_gene: -
v_gene: TRBV2
j_gene: TRBJ2-7
abundance: -
CDR3nt: TGTGCCAGCAGTGCTGTTAGCTTCCGCGAGCAGTACTTC
CDR3aa: CASSAVSFREQYF

d_gene: -
v_gene: TRBV5-4
j_gene: TRBJ2-3
abundance: -
CDR3nt: TGTGCCAGCAGCTTGGTAGCTGGAGGCGGGAATACGCAGTATTTT
CDR3aa: CASSLVAGGGNTQYF

d_gene: -
v_gene: TRBV14
j_gene: TRBJ2-3
abundance: once
CDR3nt: TGTGCCAGCAGCCAAGGGCGGTCGGGTACGCAGTATTTT
CDR3aa: CASSQGRSGTQYF

d_gene: -
v_gene: TRBV19
j_gene: TRBJ1-5
abundance: few
CDR3nt: TGTGCCAGTGGTTTCAGGGTAAGGTCGGATCAGCCCCAGCATTTT
CDR3aa: CASGFRVRSDQPQHF

d_gene: -
v_gene: TRBV6-5
j_gene: TRBJ2-6
abundance: -
CDR3nt: TGTGCCAGCAGTACCAGGCACTCTGGGGCCAACGTCCTGACTTTC
CDR3aa: CASSTRHSGANVLTF

d_gene: -
v_gene: TRBV27
j_gene: TRBJ1-1
abundance: -
CDR3nt: TGTGCCAGCAGTTTATCTCCCATGCAGGGGCCGTCTGAAGCTTTCTTT
CDR3aa: CASSLSPMQGPSEAFF

d_gene: TRBD1
v_gene: TRBV25-1
j_gene: TRBJ2-7
abundance: -
CDR3nt: TGTGCCAGCGCCGGGACAGGATCCTACGAGCAGTACTTC
CDR3aa: CASAGTGSYEQYF

d_gene: TRBD1
v_gene: TRBV4-1
j_gene: TRBJ1-3
abundance: -
CDR3nt: TGCGCCAGCAGCCAATCCGGGACAGTAGGAAACACCATATATTTT
CDR3aa: CASSQSGTVGNTIYF

d_gene: -
v_gene: TRBV28
j_gene: TRBJ2-1
abundance: -
CDR3nt: TGTGCCAGCAGTTCTGTGGTGATTCGACTGTGGAGCTCCTACAATGAGCAGTTCTTC
CDR3aa: CASSSVVIRLWSSYNEQFF

d_gene: -
v_gene: TRBV12-3/TRBV12-4
j_gene: TRBJ2-2
abundance: -
CDR3nt: TGTGCCAGCAGCAACAGGGTACGGGAGCTGTTTTTT
CDR3aa: CASSNRVRELFF

d_gene: -
v_gene: TRBV19
j_gene: TRBJ2-3
abundance: -
CDR3nt: TGTGCCAGTAGTATTCTAGTCAGCACAGATACGCAGTATTTT
CDR3aa: CASSILVSTDTQYF

d_gene: TRBD1
v_gene: TRBV5-1
j_gene: TRBJ2-5
abundance: -
CDR3nt: TGCGCCAGCAGCCCTAAAGGGGGACAGGCCACCTCCCAAGAGACCCAGTACTTC
CDR3aa: CASSPKGGQATSQETQYF

d_gene: TRBD1
v_gene: TRBV6-4
j_gene: TRBJ2-1
abundance: few
CDR3nt: TGTGCCAGCAGTGACTCTTTGGCCAGGGGGCTAAGTGAGCAGTTCTTC
CDR3aa: CASSDSLARGLSEQFF

d_gene: -
v_gene: TRBV30
j_gene: TRBJ2-1
abundance: -
CDR3nt: TGTGCCTGGAGCGCGGGACCTAACATCCCCAATGAGCAGTTCTTC
CDR3aa: CAWSAGPNIPNEQFF

d_gene: -
v_gene: TRBV5-4
j_gene: TRBJ1-1
abundance: -
CDR3nt: TGTGCCAGCAGCCCCATTACCAGGGGCACTGAAGCTTTCTTT
CDR3aa: CASSPITRGTEAFF

d_gene: -
v_gene: TRBV7-2
j_gene: TRBJ2-5
abundance: -
CDR3nt: TGTGCCAGCAGCTTAGCAGGGGTGGAGACCCAGTACTTC
CDR3aa: CASSLAGVETQYF

d_gene: TRBD2
v_gene: TRBV6-5
j_gene: TRBJ2-3
abundance: -
CDR3nt: TGTGCCACACTAGCGGGAAGGGGCACAGATACGCAGTATTTT
CDR3aa: CATLAGRGTDTQYF

d_gene: TRBD2
v_gene: TRBV19
j_gene: TRBJ2-5
abundance: -
CDR3nt: TGTGCCAGTAGTATCGGACTAGCGGGAGTGGAGACCCAGTACTTC
CDR3aa: CASSIGLAGVETQYF

d_gene: -
v_gene: TRBV7-3
j_gene: TRBJ2-2
abundance: -
CDR3nt: TGTGCCAGCAGAGGCAGGGGAACCGGGGAGCTGTTTTTT
CDR3aa: CASRGRGTGELFF

d_gene: TRBD1
v_gene: TRBV6-5
j_gene: TRBJ1-1
abundance: -
CDR3nt: TGTGCCAGCAGTCCTCGGACAGGTCGTGGCACTGAAGCTTTCTTT
CDR3aa: CASSPRTGRGTEAFF

d_gene: -
v_gene: TRBV5-4
j_gene: TRBJ1-2
abundance: -
CDR3nt: TGTGCCAGCAGCTTGGGGCAACCCTATGGCTACACCTTC
CDR3aa: CASSLGQPYGYTF

d_gene: -
v_gene: TRBV6-2/TRBV6-3
j_gene: TRBJ1-5
abundance: -
CDR3nt: TGTGCCAGCAGTTACGAGCCTATCAATCAGCCCCAGCATTTT
CDR3aa: CASSYEPINQPQHF

d_gene: -
v_gene: TRBV5-6
j_gene: TRBJ1-1
abundance: -
CDR3nt: TGTGCCAGCAGCTTGGGGGAGGGGGTCACTGAAGCTTTCTTT
CDR3aa: CASSLGEGVTEAFF

d_gene: TRBD2
v_gene: TRBV18
j_gene: TRBJ2-5
abundance: -
CDR3nt: TGTGCCAGCTCACCGACTAGCGGGAGTCGGGGAGAGACCCAGTACTTC
CDR3aa: CASSPTSGSRGETQYF

d_gene: -
v_gene: TRBV7-6
j_gene: TRBJ2-1
abundance: -
CDR3nt: TGTGCCAGCAGCCCTCAAGCTTCGAGCTCCTACAATGAGCAGTTCTTC
CDR3aa: CASSPQASSSYNEQFF

d_gene: TRBD1
v_gene: TRBV7-9
j_gene: TRBJ2-1
abundance: -
CDR3nt: TGTGCCAGCAGCCCGGGACAGGACTACAATGAGCAGTTCTTC
CDR3aa: CASSPGQDYNEQFF